The present entry profiles one TCR beta chain with its context. TCRdb's table, derived via immunoSEQ multiplex PCR, lists solely in-frame clones and lacks some. Of roughly 76,000 clones listed, 90% to 95% are singletons. The record originates from a study of T cell changes during pregnancy in multiple sclerosis. The TCR sequence derives from a female donor with multiple sclerosis, enrolled in a pregnancy study. Source: CD4+ T cells from peripheral blood mononuclear cells, taken in the second trimester of pregnancy.

CDR3 amino acids: CASSGTSTSYEQYF. CDR3 nucleotides: TGTGCCAGCTCAGGGACTTCCACCTCCTACGAGCAGTACTTC. The chain is built from TRBV18 and TRBJ2-7; tentatively, D is TRBD2 (6 bases). This CDR3 is 14 amino acids long. Trimming stripped 5 bases from V and 0 bases from J, with 11 bases between. Germline values: CDR1 KGHSH, CDR2 LQKENI.